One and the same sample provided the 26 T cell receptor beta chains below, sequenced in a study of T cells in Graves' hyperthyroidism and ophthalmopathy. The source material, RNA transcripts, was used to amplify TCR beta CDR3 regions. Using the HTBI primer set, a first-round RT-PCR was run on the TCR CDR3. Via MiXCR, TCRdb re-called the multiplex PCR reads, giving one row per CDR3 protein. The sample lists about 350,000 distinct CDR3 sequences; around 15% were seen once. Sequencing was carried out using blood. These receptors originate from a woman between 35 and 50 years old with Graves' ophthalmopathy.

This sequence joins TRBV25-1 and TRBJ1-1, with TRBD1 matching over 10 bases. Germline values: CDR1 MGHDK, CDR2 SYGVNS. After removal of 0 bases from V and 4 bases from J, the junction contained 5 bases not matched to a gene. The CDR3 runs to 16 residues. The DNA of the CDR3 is TGTGCCAGCAGTGAATACAGGGACAGGGGTACCACTGAAGCTTTCTTT. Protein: CASSEYRDRGTTEAFF. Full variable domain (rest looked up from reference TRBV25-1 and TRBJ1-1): EADIYQTPRYLVIGTGKKITLECSQTMGHDKMYWYQQDPGMELHLIHYSYGVNSTEKGDLSSESTVSRIRTEHFPLTLESARPSHTSQYLCASSEYRDRGTTEAFFGQGTRLTVV.

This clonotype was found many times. In DNA, the CDR3 is TGTGCCAGCAGCGTAGTGGCAGAGAACACTGAAGCTTTCTTT. The encoded protein is CASSVVAENTEAFF. The gene calls are TRBV9 and TRBJ1-1, with D hard to call. Germline loops: CDR1 SGDLS, CDR2 YYNGEE. The CDR3 extends over 14 amino acids. With 0 bases removed from V and 1 base from J, the gap between germline ends came to 7 bases. The full variable domain, in which reference TRBV9 and TRBJ1-1 provide the parts outside the CDR3, is DSGVTQTPKHLITATGQRVTLRCSPRSGDLSVYWYQQSLDQGLQFLIQYYNGEERAKGNILERFSAQQFPDLHSELNLSSLELGDSALYFCASSVVAENTEAFFGQGTRLTVV.

For the CDR3, the DNA is TGCGCCAGCAGCTCTGGACAGGGTAGCACCTACAATGAGCAGTTCTTC. Protein: CASSSGQGSTYNEQFF. V is TRBV5-1 and J is TRBJ2-1; TRBD1 matches 8 bases. This CDR3 is 16 amino acids long. The V gene's germline CDR1 is SGHRS and CDR2 YFSETQ. Trimming took 3 bases from V and 2 from J; bases not matched to a gene: 7.

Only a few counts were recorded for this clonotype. CDR3 protein: CASSLMPQETQYF. In DNA, the CDR3 is TGTGCCAGCAGCTTAATGCCTCAAGAGACCCAGTACTTC. The chain recombines TRBV7-2 with TRBJ2-5; no definite D call. Germline CDR1 and CDR2: SGHTA and FQGNSA. The V end was cut by 2 bases, the J end by 2 bases, with 6 bases between. The CDR3 sequence is 13 residues long.

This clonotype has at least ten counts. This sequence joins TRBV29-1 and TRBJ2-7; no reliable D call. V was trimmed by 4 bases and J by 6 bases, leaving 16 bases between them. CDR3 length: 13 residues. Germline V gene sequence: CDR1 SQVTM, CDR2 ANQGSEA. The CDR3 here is CSVVKEVIAEQYF. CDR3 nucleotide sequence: TGCAGCGTTGTGAAGGAAGTGATCGCCGAGCAGTACTTC.

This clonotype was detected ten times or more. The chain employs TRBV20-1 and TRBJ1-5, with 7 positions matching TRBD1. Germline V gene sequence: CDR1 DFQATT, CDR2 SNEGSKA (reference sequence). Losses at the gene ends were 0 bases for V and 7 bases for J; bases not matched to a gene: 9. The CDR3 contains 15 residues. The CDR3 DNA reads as TGCAGTGCTAGAGATCTGGTGACAGGGAGACAGCCCCAGCATTTT. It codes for CSARDLVTGRQPQHF.

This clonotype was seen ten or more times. The CDR3 reads CASSLVGGGDEQFF. DNA of the CDR3: TGTGCCAGCAGCTTAGTGGGCGGGGGTGATGAGCAGTTCTTC. The V gene is TRBV11-2, the J gene TRBJ2-1, with TRBD2 matching 7 bases. Unmatched junction bases numbered 5, after V lost 1 base and J lost 8 bases. CDR1 and CDR2 (germline): SGHAT, FQNNGV. The CDR3 consists of 14 residues.

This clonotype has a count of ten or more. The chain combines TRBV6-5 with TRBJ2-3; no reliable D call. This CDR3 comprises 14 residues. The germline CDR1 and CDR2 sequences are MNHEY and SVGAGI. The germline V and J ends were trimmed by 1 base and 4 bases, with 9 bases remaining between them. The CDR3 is CASSYFATADTQYF. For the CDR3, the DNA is TGTGCCAGCAGTTACTTCGCAACAGCAGATACGCAGTATTTT.

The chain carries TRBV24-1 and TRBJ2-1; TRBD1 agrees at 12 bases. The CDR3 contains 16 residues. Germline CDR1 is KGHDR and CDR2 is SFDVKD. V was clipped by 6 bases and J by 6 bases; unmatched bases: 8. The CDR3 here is CATSIGDRGLVNEQFF. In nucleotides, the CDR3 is TGTGCCACCAGTATAGGGGACAGGGGGCTGGTCAATGAGCAGTTCTTC.

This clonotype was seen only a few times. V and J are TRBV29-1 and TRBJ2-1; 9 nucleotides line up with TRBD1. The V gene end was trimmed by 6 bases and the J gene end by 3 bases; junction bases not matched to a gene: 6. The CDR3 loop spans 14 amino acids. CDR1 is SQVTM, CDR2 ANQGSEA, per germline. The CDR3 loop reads CSVYRDRDYNEQFF. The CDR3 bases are TGCAGCGTCTACCGGGACAGGGACTACAATGAGCAGTTCTTC.

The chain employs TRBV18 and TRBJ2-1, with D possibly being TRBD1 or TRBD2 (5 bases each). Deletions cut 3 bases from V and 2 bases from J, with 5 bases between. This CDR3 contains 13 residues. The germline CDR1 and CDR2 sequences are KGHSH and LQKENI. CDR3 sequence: CASSPGAYNEQFF. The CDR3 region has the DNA TGTGCCAGCTCACCGGGGGCCTACAATGAGCAGTTCTTC.

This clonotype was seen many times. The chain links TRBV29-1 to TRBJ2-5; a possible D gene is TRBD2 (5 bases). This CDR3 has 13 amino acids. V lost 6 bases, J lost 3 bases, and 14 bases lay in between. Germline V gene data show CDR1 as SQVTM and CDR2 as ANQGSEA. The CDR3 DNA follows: TGCAGCGTCGTGTCCTGGGGAGAAGAGACCCAGTACTTC. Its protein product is CSVVSWGEETQYF.

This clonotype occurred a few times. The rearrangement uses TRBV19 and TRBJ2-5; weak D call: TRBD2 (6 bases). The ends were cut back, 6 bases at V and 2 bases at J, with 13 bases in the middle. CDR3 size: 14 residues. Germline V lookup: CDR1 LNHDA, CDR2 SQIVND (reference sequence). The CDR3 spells CASRSGTSQETQYF. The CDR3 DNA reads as TGTGCCAGTAGGTCCGGGACTTCACAAGAGACCCAGTACTTC. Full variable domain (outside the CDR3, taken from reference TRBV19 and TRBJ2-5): DGGITQSPKYLFRKEGQNVTLSCEQNLNHDAMYWYRQDPGQGLRLIYYSQIVNDFQKGDIAEGYSVSREKKESFPLTVTSAQKNPTAFYLCASRSGTSQETQYFGPGTRLLVL.

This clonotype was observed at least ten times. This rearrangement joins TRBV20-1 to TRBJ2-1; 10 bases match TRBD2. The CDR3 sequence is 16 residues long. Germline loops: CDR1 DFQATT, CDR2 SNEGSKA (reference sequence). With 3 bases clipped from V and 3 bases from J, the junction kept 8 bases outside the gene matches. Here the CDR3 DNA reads TGCAGTGCTAGCCTTAGCGGGAGGTCGAACTACAATGAGCAGTTCTTC. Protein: CSASLSGRSNYNEQFF.

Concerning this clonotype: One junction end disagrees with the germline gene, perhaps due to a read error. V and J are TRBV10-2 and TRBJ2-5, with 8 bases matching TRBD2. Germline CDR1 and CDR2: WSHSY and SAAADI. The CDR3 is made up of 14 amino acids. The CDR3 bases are TGCGCCAGCAGTCTGATTAGCGGGGAAGAGACCGAGTACTTC. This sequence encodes CASSLISGEETEYF.

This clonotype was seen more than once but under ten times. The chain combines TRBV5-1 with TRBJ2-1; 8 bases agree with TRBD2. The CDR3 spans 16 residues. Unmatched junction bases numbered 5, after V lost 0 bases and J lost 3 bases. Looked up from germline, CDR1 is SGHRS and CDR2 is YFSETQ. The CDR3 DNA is TGCGCCAGCAGCTTGGCTCCAAGCGGGGGCTACAATGAGCAGTTCTTC. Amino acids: CASSLAPSGGYNEQFF.

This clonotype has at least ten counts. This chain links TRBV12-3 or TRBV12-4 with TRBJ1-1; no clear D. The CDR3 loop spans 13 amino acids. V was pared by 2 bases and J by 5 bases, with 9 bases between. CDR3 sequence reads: CASSLRSATEAFF. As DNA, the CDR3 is TGTGCCAGCAGTTTAAGGTCAGCAACTGAAGCTTTCTTT.

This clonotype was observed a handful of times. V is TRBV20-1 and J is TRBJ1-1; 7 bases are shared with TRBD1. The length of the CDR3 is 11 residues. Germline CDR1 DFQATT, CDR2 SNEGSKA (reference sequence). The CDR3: CSAQGPTEAFF. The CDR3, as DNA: TGCAGCGCACAGGGGCCAACTGAAGCTTTCTTT.

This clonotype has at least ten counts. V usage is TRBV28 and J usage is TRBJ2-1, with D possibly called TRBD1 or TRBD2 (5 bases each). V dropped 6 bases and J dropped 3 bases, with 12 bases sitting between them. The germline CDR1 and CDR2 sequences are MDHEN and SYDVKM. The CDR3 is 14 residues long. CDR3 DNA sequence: TGTGCCAGCAGGGGGGACCAGGGCTACAATGAGCAGTTCTTC. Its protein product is CASRGDQGYNEQFF.

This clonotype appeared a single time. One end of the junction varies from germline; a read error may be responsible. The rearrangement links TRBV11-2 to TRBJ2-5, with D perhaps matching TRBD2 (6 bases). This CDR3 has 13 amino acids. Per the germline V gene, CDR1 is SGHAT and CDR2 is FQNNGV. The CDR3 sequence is CASSSNRDSPPHF. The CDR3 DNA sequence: TGTGCCAGCAGTTCTAACCGGGACTCCCCTCCGCACTTC.

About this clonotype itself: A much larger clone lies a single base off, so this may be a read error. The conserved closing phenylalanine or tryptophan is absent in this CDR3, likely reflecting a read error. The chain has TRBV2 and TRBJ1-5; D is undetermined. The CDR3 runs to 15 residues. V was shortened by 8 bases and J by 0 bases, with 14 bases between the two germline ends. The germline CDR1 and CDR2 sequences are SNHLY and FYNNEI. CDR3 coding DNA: TGTGCCAGCCGGCGAGAGGAGGATAGCAATCAGCCCCAGCATTCT. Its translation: CASRREEDSNQPQHS.

The DNA of the CDR3 is TGTGCCAGCACCAACCTAGCTGTTTACGGTGCAGATACGCAGTATTTT. Its translation is CASTNLAVYGADTQYF. This chain uses TRBV28 with TRBJ2-3; tentative D call: TRBD2 (5 bases). This CDR3 contains 16 residues. V was cut by 7 bases and J by 4 bases, with 21 bases left in between. Germline values: CDR1 MDHEN, CDR2 SYDVKM.

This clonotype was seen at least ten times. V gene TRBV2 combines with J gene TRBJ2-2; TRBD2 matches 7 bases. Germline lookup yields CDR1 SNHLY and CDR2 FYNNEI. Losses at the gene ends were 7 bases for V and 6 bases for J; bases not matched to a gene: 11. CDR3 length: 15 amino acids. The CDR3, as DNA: TGTGCCAGCAAGGAAGCGGGAAGGTTTGCCGGGGAGCTGTTTTTT. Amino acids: CASKEAGRFAGELFF.

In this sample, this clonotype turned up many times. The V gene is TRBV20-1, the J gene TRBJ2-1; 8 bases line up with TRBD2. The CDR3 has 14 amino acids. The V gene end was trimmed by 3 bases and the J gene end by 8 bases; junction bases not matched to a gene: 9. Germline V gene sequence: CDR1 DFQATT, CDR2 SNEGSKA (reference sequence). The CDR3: CSARVAGKSDEQFF. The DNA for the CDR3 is TGCAGTGCTAGGGTAGCGGGGAAGAGCGATGAGCAGTTCTTC.

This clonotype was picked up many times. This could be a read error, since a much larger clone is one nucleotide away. The CDR3 region has the DNA TGTGCCAGCAGTAAACAGGGGAACACTGAAGCTTTCTTT. It yields the protein CASSKQGNTEAFF. The V call is TRBV6-1, the J call TRBJ1-1; possibly TRBD1 for D (6 bases). There are 13 residues in the CDR3. The germline V and J ends were trimmed by 5 bases and 1 base, with 8 bases remaining between them. Germline V gives CDR1 MNHNS, CDR2 SASEGT.

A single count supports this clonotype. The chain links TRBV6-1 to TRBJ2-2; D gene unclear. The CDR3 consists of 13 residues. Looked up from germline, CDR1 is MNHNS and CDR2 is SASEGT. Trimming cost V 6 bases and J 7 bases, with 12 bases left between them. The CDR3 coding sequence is TGTGCCAGCAGCCTCATGGGTGGCGGGGAGCTGTTTTTT. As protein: CASSLMGGGELFF.